This T cell receptor beta chain was found in a study of blood T cell repertoires in COVID-19. Study-level background: Material from acute and convalescent COVID-19 was sourced from the United States, Italy and Spain. T cells, B-cell-depleted T cells, or PBMCs supplied cDNA or gDNA.

CDR1 and CDR2 (germline): KGHSH, LQKENI. The CDR3 sequence is 15 residues long. Trimming removed 3 bases from V and 0 bases from J, with 11 bases in between. Study processing details: Quantification of nucleated cells was approximated via reference gene primer amplification. Here immunoSEQ multiplex PCR was the method, and the copy in TCRdb shows in-frame clones only, minus some. V and J calls and clone size are copied from that table; D and trimming were computed from the DNA. Of about 88,000 clones listed, roughly nine tenths are singletons. The sequencing sample was made of peripheral blood. This clonotype originated in a woman over 75 with active COVID-19. The genes are TRBV18 and TRBJ1-1; D unresolved. CDR3 bases: TGTGCCAGCTCACCCGTCGGGGTGATGAACACTGAAGCTTTCTTT. Amino acids: CASSPVGVMNTEAFF.